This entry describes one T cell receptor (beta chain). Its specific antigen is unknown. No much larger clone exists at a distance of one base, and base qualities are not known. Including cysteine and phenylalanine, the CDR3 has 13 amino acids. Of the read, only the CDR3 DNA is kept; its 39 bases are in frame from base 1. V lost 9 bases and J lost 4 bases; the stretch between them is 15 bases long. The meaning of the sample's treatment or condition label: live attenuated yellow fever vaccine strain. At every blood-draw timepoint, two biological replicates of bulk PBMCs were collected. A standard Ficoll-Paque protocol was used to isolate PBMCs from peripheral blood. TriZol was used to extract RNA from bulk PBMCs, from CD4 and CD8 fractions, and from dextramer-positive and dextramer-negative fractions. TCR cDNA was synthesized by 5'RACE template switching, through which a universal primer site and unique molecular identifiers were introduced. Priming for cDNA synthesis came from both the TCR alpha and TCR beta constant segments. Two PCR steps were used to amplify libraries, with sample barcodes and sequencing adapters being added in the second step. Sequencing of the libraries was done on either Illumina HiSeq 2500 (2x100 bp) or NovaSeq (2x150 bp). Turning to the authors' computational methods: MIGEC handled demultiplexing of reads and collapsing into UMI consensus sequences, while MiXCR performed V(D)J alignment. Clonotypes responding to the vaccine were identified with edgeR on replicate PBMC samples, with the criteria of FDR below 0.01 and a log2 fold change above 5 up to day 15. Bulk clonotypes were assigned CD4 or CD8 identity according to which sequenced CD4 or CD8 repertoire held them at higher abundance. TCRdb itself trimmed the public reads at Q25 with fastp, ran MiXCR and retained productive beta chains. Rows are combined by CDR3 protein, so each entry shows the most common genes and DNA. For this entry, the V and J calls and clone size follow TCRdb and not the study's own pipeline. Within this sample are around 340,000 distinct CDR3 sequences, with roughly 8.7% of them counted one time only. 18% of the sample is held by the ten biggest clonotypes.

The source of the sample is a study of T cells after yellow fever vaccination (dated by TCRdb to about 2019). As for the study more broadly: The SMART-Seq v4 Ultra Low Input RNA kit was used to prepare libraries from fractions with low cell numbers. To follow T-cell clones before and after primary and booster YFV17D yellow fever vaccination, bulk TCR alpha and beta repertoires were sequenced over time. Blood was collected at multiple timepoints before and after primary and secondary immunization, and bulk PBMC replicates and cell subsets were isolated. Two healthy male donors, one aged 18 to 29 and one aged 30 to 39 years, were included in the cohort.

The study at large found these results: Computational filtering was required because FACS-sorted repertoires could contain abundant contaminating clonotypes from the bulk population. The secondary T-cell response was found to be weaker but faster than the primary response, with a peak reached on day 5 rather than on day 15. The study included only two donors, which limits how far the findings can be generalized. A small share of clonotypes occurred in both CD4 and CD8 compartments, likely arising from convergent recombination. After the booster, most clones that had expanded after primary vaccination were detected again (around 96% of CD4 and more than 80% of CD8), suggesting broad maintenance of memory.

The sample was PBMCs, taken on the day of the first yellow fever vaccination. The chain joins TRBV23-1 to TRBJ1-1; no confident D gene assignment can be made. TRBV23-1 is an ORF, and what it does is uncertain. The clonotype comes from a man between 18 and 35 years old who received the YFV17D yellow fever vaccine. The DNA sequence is TGCGCCAGAGCAGAGTCCGTGGGCACTGAAGCTTTCTTT. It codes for CARAESVGTEAFF.